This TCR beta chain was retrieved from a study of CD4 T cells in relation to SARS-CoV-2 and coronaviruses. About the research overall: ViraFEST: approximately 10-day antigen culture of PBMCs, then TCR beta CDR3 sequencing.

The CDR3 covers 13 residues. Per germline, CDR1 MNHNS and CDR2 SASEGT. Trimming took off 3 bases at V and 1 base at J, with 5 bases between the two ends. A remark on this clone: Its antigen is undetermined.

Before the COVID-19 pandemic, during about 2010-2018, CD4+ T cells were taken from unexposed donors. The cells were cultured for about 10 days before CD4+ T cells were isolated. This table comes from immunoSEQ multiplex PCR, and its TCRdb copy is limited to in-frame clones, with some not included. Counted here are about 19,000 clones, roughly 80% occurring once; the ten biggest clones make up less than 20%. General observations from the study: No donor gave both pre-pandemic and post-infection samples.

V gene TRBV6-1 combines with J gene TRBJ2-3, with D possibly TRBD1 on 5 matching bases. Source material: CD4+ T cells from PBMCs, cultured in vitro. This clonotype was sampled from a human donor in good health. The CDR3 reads CASSDRGTDTQYF. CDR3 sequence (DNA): TGTGCCAGCAGTGACAGGGGCACAGATACGCAGTATTTT.